The T cell receptor beta chain under discussion was sequenced for a study of CXCR3-negative and CXCR3-positive naive CD8 T cells. Concerning this clonotype itself: Its specificity is not known.

The CDR3 is 11 residues long. Germline V gene lookup returns CDR1 MDHEN and CDR2 SYDVKM. Study-wide points: In naive cells, CXCR3-negative and CXCR3-positive subsets had similar TRBV-TRBJ usage; memory cells differed. Memory CD8+ cells showed much lower diversity, while both naive subsets were comparably high. The majority of assays used fresh PBMCs, and CXCR3 expression partially decreased after cryopreservation.

Researchers prepared the TRB cDNA libraries using 5' RACE with UMI labels. TCRdb re-called the 5' RACE reads; one entry per CDR3 protein, DNA not given. The table gives about 43,000 distinct CDR3 sequences; the top ten clones make up over 8.5% of it. The clonotype was recovered from a human donor in good health. Some clones in this sample may be carry-over from other donors' samples. The specimen was memory CD8+ T cells from blood. The rearrangement uses TRBV28 and TRBJ2-1. The CDR3 loop reads CASSFGLLRFF.